A selection of T cell receptor beta chains follows, all from one sample in a study of T cell responses to AZD1222 COVID-19 vaccine. Data came from immunoSEQ multiplex PCR; TCRdb stores just in-frame clones and leaves some out. Seen here are 150,000 to 250,000 clones, roughly 92% observed once, and the top ten hold 3.4%. Source: peripheral blood, taken 28 days after the second AZD1222 dose. These receptors all stem from an adult who received the AZD1222 COVID-19 vaccine. Both conserved end residues are part of each CDR3. D genes are given only for firm matches. The size field is filled for only some rows; it gives once, few, many or a size class.

J gene	clone size	D gene	V gene	CDR3 length	CDR3 DNA	CDR3 protein
TRBJ2-2	-	-	TRBV5-1	17	TGCGCCAGCAGCTTAACGACAGGCAATATGAACACCGGGGAGCTGTTTTTT	CASSLTTGNMNTGELFF
TRBJ1-5	-	TRBD1	TRBV28	15	TGTGCCAGCGTTACTTGGACAGGGGGTAGACAGCCCCAGCATTTT	CASVTWTGGRQPQHF
TRBJ2-7	-	TRBD2	TRBV28	19	TGTGCCAGCAGTTTAAGTCGGCTGTCCGCTAGCGGGAGGGCCGGCGAGCAGTACTTC	CASSLSRLSASGRAGEQYF
TRBJ1-3	-	-	TRBV7-8	14	TGTGCCAGCAGCTTGGCAGGGCCTGGAAACACCATATATTTT	CASSLAGPGNTIYF
TRBJ1-1	-	TRBD1	TRBV18	15	TGTGCCAGCTCACCGGGAGCAGGGGGAGGCGCTGAAGCTTTCTTT	CASSPGAGGGAEAFF
TRBJ1-2	-	-	TRBV19	15	TGTGCCAGTACCGATTACTCAGCCCTCTCGTATGGCTACACCTTC	CASTDYSALSYGYTF
TRBJ2-5	once	TRBD2	TRBV5-1	14	TGCGCCAGCAGTACCGGGAGGGAGGGAGAGACCCAGTACTTC	CASSTGREGETQYF
TRBJ1-1	-	-	TRBV30	12	TGTGCCTTCCAGGGGTGGAACACTGAAGCTTTCTTT	CAFQGWNTEAFF
TRBJ1-2	-	TRBD1	TRBV4-1	16	TGCGCCAGCAGCCATCCCCTTTCGACAGGGTCCTATGGCTACACCTTC	CASSHPLSTGSYGYTF
TRBJ2-1	-	-	TRBV24-1	15	TGTGCCACCAGTGATTTCCGGAGCTCCTACAATGAGCAGTTCTTC	CATSDFRSSYNEQFF
TRBJ2-1	-	-	TRBV19	16	TGTGCCAGTACGCCCGGTGGGAAAACCTTCCACTATGAGCAGTTCTTC	CASTPGGKTFHYEQFF
TRBJ1-2	-	-	TRBV4-1	17	TGCGCCAGCAGCCAAGGGCGGGGGGACCGGAGAAACTATGGCTACACCTTC	CASSQGRGDRRNYGYTF
TRBJ1-5	-	-	TRBV5-1	15	TGCGCCAGCAGCTTGGCAGGGGTGCGCAATCAGCCCCAGCATTTT	CASSLAGVRNQPQHF
TRBJ2-3	-	TRBD2	TRBV5-1	15	TGCGCCAGCAGCCAGGGACTAGCGGGAGTAGATACGCAGTATTTT	CASSQGLAGVDTQYF
TRBJ2-1	-	-	TRBV28	11	TGTGCCAGCAGTTTTGGGGGTGAGCAGTTCTTC	CASSFGGEQFF
TRBJ2-1	-	-	TRBV11-2	13	TGTGCCAGCAGCTTAGTCGGTTACAATGAGCAGTTCTTC	CASSLVGYNEQFF
TRBJ1-6	-	-	TRBV5-1	15	TGCGCCAGCAGCTTGCCGGACCGTACTCATTCACCCCTCCACTTT	CASSLPDRTHSPLHF
TRBJ1-1	-	TRBD1	TRBV19	15	TGTGCCAGTAGTTCAGGCGACAGGGGAATCTCTGAAGCTTTCTTT	CASSSGDRGISEAFF
TRBJ2-1	-	-	TRBV18	22	TGTGCCAGCTCACCCACGGGGACAGGGGGACTAGCGGGCTCTAGCTCCTACAATGAGCAGTTCTTC	CASSPTGTGGLAGSSSYNEQFF
TRBJ2-2	-	TRBD2	TRBV19	19	TGTGCCAGTAGTCCCTACCCCGGGACTAGCGGGAGAGACACCGGGGAGCTGTTTTTT	CASSPYPGTSGRDTGELFF
TRBJ1-5	-	TRBD1	TRBV28	16	TGTGCCAGCAGTCCCCTCGGGGACAGGGGTTCTCAGCCCCAGCATTTT	CASSPLGDRGSQPQHF
TRBJ1-1	-	-	TRBV27	15	TGTGCCAGCAGTCCCCGGAGAGCAATGAACACTGAAGCTTTCTTT	CASSPRRAMNTEAFF
TRBJ1-1	-	-	TRBV16	18	TGTGCCAGCAGCCAATCGCAAGGGGCGGCTAGAATGAACACTGAAGCTTTCTTT	CASSQSQGAARMNTEAFF
TRBJ2-7	-	TRBD1	TRBV4-2	15	TGTGCCAGCAGCCAAGCGGGACAGGGGGCCGACGAGCAGTACTTC	CASSQAGQGADEQYF
TRBJ2-3	-	-	TRBV2	14	TGTGCCAGCAGTGTAGGGTCAGGTGGAGATACGCAGTATTTT	CASSVGSGGDTQYF
TRBJ2-1	-	-	TRBV5-4	13	TGTGCCAGCAGCTTCAATAGCCTCAATGAGCAGTTCTTC	CASSFNSLNEQFF
TRBJ1-3	-	TRBD1	TRBV30	17	TGTGCCTGGAGTAACGGACAGGGGTTTAATCCTGGAAACACCATATATTTT	CAWSNGQGFNPGNTIYF
TRBJ2-2	-	-	TRBV19	11	TGTGCCAGCGCTCTTACCGGGGAGCTGTTTTTT	CASALTGELFF
TRBJ2-1	-	TRBD1	TRBV12-3/TRBV12-4	12	TGTGCCAGCCGGGACAGGGGTCATGAGCAGTTCTTC	CASRDRGHEQFF
TRBJ2-1	-	-	TRBV9	15	TGTGCCAGCAGCGTAGTCGGGTCTAGTGGGAATGAGCAGTTCTTC	CASSVVGSSGNEQFF
TRBJ2-1	-	-	TRBV6-5	13	TGTGCCAGCAGTCAGGGACTTTTCGGTGAGCAGTTCTTC	CASSQGLFGEQFF
TRBJ1-6	-	-	TRBV27	16	TGTGCCAGCAGTCTCTTCTCCCGGGACGGAGATTCACCCCTCCACTTT	CASSLFSRDGDSPLHF
TRBJ2-1	few	TRBD1	TRBV27	14	TGTGCCAGCAGCCTGGACAGGGTGGAAAATGAGCAGTTCTTC	CASSLDRVENEQFF
TRBJ1-4	-	-	TRBV28	14	TGTGCCAGCAGTACGAGGGGATATAATGAAAAACTGTTTTTT	CASSTRGYNEKLFF
TRBJ1-5	-	-	TRBV28	13	TGTGCCAGCATTTCTCAGGTGGGACAGCCCCAGCATTTT	CASISQVGQPQHF
TRBJ1-1	-	-	TRBV25-1	13	TGTGCCAGCAGTGAATTCCCAGCCCGTGAAGCTTTCTTT	CASSEFPAREAFF
TRBJ1-2	once	-	TRBV6-5	14	TGTGCCAGCAGACACGGAGGCGCTGAGAATGGCTACACCTTC	CASRHGGAENGYTF
TRBJ1-3	once	-	TRBV19	17	TGTGCCAGTGCAAACGGGGGGCTGGCCCGCGGGACGAACACCATATATTTT	CASANGGLARGTNTIYF
TRBJ2-1	-	TRBD2	TRBV27	17	TGTGCCAGCAGTTTAGGGACTAGCGGACCACGCTACAATGAGCAGTTCTTC	CASSLGTSGPRYNEQFF
TRBJ1-4	-	-	TRBV5-1	14	TGCGCCAGCAGCAACAGCGGGGGAGGGGTAGAACTGTTTTTT	CASSNSGGGVELFF
TRBJ2-7	-	-	TRBV5-1	16	TGCGCCAGCAGCTTGGTTCCGGGACTTGACCCCTACGAGCAGTACTTC	CASSLVPGLDPYEQYF
TRBJ1-1	-	-	TRBV3-1/TRBV3-2	12	TGTGCCAGCAGCCAAGATCGGGCAGAAGCTTTCTTT	CASSQDRAEAFF
TRBJ2-3	-	-	TRBV21-1	21	TGTGCCAGCAGCCCCGACTCTGGCGGGACAGGGCCCTTTGCTAGCACAGATACGCAGTATTTT	CASSPDSGGTGPFASTDTQYF
TRBJ2-5	-	TRBD2	TRBV30	15	TGTGCCTGGAGCCCCGTGCGGGAGGGTCCAGAGACCCAGTACTTC	CAWSPVREGPETQYF
TRBJ2-4	-	-	TRBV30	14	TGTGCCTGGAGAGGGATGGGAGGCAAAAACATTCAGTACTTC	CAWRGMGGKNIQYF